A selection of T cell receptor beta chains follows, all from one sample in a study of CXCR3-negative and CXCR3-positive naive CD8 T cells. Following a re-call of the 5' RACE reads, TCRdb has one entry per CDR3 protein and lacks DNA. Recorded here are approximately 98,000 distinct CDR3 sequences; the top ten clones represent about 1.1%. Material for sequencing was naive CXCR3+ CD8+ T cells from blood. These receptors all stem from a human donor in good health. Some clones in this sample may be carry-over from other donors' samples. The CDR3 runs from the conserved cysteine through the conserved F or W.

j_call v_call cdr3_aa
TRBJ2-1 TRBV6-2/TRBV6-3 CASSTQRVGHKHSYSEQFF
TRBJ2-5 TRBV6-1 CASIQNQETQYF
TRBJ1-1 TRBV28 CAGSWTGGTEAFF
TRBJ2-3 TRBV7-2 CASSLARGWTSEALTDTQYF
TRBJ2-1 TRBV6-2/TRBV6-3 CASSGGTGAPNEQFF
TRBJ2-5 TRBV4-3 CASSPGWRGGETQYF
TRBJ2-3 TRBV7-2 CASSLPALPTDTQYF
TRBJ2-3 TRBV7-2 CASSNGGTTDTQYF
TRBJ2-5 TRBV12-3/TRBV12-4 CASSPLTAQETQYF
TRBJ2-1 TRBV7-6 CASTFTSYNEQFF
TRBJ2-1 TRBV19 CASSSGGGDEQFF
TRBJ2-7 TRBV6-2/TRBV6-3 CASIGNWGLSEQYF
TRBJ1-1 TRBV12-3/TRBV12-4 CASSLGGGTDYMNTEAFF
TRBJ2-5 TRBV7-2 CASSLPGGTLRQETQYF
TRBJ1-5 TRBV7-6 CASSKAGTPNQPQHF
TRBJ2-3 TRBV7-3 CASSTEQADTQYF
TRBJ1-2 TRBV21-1 CARVVVDRDYGYTF
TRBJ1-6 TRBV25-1 CASSVSFGTSYNSPLHF
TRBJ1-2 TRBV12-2 CASRPRQGPSAHYGYTF
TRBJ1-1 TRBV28 CASIFRGLNTEAFF
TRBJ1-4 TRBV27 CASSSWASNEKLFF
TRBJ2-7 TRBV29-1 CSVEYRGGMESYEQYF
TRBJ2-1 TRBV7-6 CASSLETGILWNEQFF
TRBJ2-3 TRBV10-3 CAISESYGRGSTDTQYF
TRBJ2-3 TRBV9 CASSELAGGFTDTQYF
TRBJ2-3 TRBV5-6 CASSLKQGLVGLTDTQYF
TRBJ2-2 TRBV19 CASSISGGGELFF
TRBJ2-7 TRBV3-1 CASSPRQVPISYEQYF
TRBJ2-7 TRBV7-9 CASSFPGQGNSYEQYF
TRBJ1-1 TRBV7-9 CASSPPGGGHMNTEAFF
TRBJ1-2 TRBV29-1 CSVEDWQGPNYGYTF
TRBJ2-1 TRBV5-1 CASSSPDRFVDEQFF
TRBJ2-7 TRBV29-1 CSVEYPGTGRSYEQYF
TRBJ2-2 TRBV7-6 CASSPRVGGAGTGELFF
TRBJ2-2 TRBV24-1 CATSDQNTGELFF
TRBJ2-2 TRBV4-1 CASSPGQGASGELFF
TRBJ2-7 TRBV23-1 CASSHTRTGSYEQYF
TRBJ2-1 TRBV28 CASSFRGALYNEQFF
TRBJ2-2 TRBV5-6 CASSYRDIANTGELFF
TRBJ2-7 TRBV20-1 CSARPQGWEQYF
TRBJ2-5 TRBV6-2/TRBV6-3 CASSYGAGLAVGETQYF
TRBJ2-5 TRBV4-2 CASSQAIQETQYF
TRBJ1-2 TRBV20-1 CSASGGQGLSYGYTF
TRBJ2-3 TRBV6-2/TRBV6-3 CASSPTSEGADTQYF
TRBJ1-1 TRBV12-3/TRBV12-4 CAISSDGGAGDTEAFF
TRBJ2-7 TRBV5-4 CASSYPVGGNEQYF
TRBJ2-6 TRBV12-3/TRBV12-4 CASSSPWEPGANVLTF
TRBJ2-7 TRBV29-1 CSVGGRISYEQYF
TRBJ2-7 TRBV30 CAWSVQDRESSKQYF
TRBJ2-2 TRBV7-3 CASSLGGRGTNTGELFF
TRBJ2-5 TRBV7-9 CASSFQVQIQETQYF
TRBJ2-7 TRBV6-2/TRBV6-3 CASSYVLADTYEQYF
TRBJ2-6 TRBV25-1 CASRGEGTGANVLTF
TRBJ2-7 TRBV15 CATSPGEGLDYEQYF
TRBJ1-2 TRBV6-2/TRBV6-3 CASSSTVGGWRYGYTF